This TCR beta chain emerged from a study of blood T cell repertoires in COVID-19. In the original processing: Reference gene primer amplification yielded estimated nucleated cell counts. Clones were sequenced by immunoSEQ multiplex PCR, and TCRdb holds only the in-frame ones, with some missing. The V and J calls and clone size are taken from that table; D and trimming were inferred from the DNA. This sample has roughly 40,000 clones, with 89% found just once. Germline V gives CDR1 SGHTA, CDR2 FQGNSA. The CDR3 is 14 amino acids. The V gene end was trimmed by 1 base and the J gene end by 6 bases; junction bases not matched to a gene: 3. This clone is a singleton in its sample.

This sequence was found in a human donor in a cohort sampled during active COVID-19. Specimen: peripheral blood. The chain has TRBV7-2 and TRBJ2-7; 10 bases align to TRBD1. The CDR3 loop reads CASSLGQGAGEQYF. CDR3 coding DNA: TGTGCCAGCAGCTTAGGACAGGGGGCAGGCGAGCAGTACTTC. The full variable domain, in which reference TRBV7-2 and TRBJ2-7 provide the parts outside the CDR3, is GAGVSQSPSNKVTEKGKDVELRCDPISGHTALYWYRQSLGQGLEFLIYFQGNSAPDKSGLPSDRFSAERTGGSVSTLTIQRTQQEDSAVYLCASSLGQGAGEQYFGPGTRLTVT.